Presented here are 21 T cell receptor beta chains from one specimen sequenced in a study of OX40 agonist ivuxolimab in advanced cancers. Produced via immunoSEQ multiplex PCR; TCRdb's table is partial and in-frame only. The sample includes more than 35,000 clones, around nine tenths of them seen just once. The sample in question was CD4+ or CD8+ T cells sorted from blood, obtained in a trial of the OX40 agonist ivuxolimab. These receptors were collected from an adult with an advanced solid tumor such as melanoma, head and neck, liver or kidney cancer.

This clone was recorded once. V is TRBV9 and J is TRBJ2-2; D is undetermined. This CDR3 has 12 residues. Germline CDR1 is SGDLS and CDR2 is YYNGEE. Trimming removed 5 bases at V and 6 bases at J, with 8 bases between. For the CDR3, the DNA is TGTGCCAGCAGACAAGAGGCCGGGGAGCTGTTTTTT. As protein: CASRQEAGELFF. Full variable domain (outside the CDR3, taken from reference TRBV9 and TRBJ2-2): DSGVTQTPKHLITATGQRVTLRCSPRSGDLSVYWYQQSLDQGLQFLIQYYNGEERAKGNILERFSAQQFPDLHSELNLSSLELGDSALYFCASRQEAGELFFGEGSRLTVL.

The rearrangement joins TRBV7-9 to TRBJ1-6; TRBD1 matches 10 bases. This CDR3 has 15 amino acids. Per germline, CDR1 SEHNR and CDR2 FQNEAQ (reference sequence). The trim removed 5 bases at V and 8 bases at J, leaving 6 bases unmatched. The CDR3 DNA sequence: TGTGCCAGCAGCAGCCGGGACAGGGGTTATTCACCCCTCCACTTT. This encodes CASSSRDRGYSPLHF.

This chain joins TRBV9 and TRBJ2-1; TRBD2 agrees at 11 bases. V gave up 2 bases and J gave up 8 bases; unmatched junction bases: 6. The CDR3 has 15 residues. Germline V lookup: CDR1 SGDLS, CDR2 YYNGEE. CDR3 sequence reads: CASSVSSGRIDEQFF. The CDR3 nucleotides are TGTGCCAGCAGCGTCTCTAGCGGGAGGATCGATGAGCAGTTCTTC. Full variable domain (remainder filled in from reference TRBV9 and TRBJ2-1): DSGVTQTPKHLITATGQRVTLRCSPRSGDLSVYWYQQSLDQGLQFLIQYYNGEERAKGNILERFSAQQFPDLHSELNLSSLELGDSALYFCASSVSSGRIDEQFFGPGTRLTVL.

J is TRBJ2-3 and V is TRBV30; D might be TRBD2 (5 bases). The CDR3 consists of 14 residues. Germline-derived CDR1 and CDR2 are GTSNPN and SVGIG (reference sequence). With 2 bases removed from V and 5 bases from J, the gap between germline ends came to 14 bases. DNA for the CDR3: TGTGCCTGGAGTCGGAGTAGCGCTAAAGATACGCAGTATTTT. It codes for CAWSRSSAKDTQYF.

This chain joins TRBV27 and TRBJ1-5; D might be TRBD1 (5 bases). V lost 6 bases and J 0 bases, leaving 12 bases between the germline ends. From germline, CDR1 is MNHEY and CDR2 SMNVEV (reference sequence). The CDR3 is 15 amino acids. In DNA, the CDR3 is TGTGCCAGCAGGGACGGACATTATAGCAATCAGCCCCAGCATTTT. This translates into CASRDGHYSNQPQHF.

This clone was recorded a few times. The CDR3, as DNA: TGTGCCAGCAGTCCTCCCCGGACGGGACAGGGGAAATACGAGCAGTACTTC. Protein sequence: CASSPPRTGQGKYEQYF. The rearrangement uses TRBV11-2 and TRBJ2-7; 10 nucleotides align to TRBD1. This CDR3 is built from 17 residues. The germline V gene has CDR1 SGHAT and CDR2 FQNNGV. V shed 6 bases and J 4 bases; nucleotides not matched to a gene: 15.

A few counts support this clone. The genes are TRBV10-3 and TRBJ1-2; D is undetermined. Germline assignment: CDR1 ENHRY and CDR2 SYGVKD. CDR3 size: 14 residues. With 0 bases removed from V and 3 bases from J, the gap between germline ends came to 8 bases. DNA of the CDR3: TGTGCCATCAGTGAGTCGATAACAGACTATGGCTACACCTTC. This codes for CAISESITDYGYTF.

V and J are TRBV5-1 and TRBJ2-3; 10 positions match TRBD2. CDR1 is SGHRS and CDR2 is YFSETQ in the germline V gene. The J segment lost 4 bases and the V segment lost 1 base, leaving 3 bases of the junction unmatched. The CDR3 runs to 15 residues. For the CDR3, the DNA is TGCGCCAGCAGCTTGATAGGGACTAGCGCAGATACGCAGTATTTT. The encoded protein is CASSLIGTSADTQYF. Drawing the rest from reference TRBV5-1 and TRBJ2-3, the complete variable domain is KAGVTQTPRYLIKTRGQQVTLSCSPISGHRSVSWYQQTPGQGLQFLFEYFSETQRNKGNFPGRFSGRQFSNSRSEMNVSTLELGDSALYLCASSLIGTSADTQYFGPGTRLTVL.

This clone was counted a few times. J is TRBJ2-7 and V is TRBV7-8; 7 nucleotides line up with TRBD1. J was trimmed by 6 bases and V by 5 bases; bases with no gene match: 4. There are 12 residues in the CDR3. Germline V CDR1 and CDR2: SGHVS, FQNEAQ. The CDR3 DNA sequence: TGTGCCAGCAGCCCGACAGGGTCCGAGCAGTACTTC. Translating gives CASSPTGSEQYF.

This sequence joins TRBV7-9 and TRBJ2-7; D possibly corresponds to TRBD1 (5 bases). CDR1 SEHNR and CDR2 FQNEAQ come from the germline V gene (reference sequence). The CDR3 is made up of 15 amino acids. Trimming stripped 5 bases from V and 5 bases from J, with 19 bases between. This CDR3 reads CASSLSEAGSNEQYF. The CDR3 DNA is TGTGCCAGCAGCCTGTCCGAGGCAGGGTCAAACGAGCAGTACTTC.

V is TRBV7-8 and J is TRBJ2-2; 13 bases agree with TRBD2. V shed 6 bases and J 0 bases; nucleotides not matched to a gene: 1. CDR3 length: 16 residues. CDR1 and CDR2 from the germline V gene are SGHVS and FQNEAQ. The CDR3, as DNA: TGTGCCAGCAGGGGGACTAGCGGGGCGAACACCGGGGAGCTGTTTTTT. Translated, it gives CASRGTSGANTGELFF.

The rearrangement uses TRBV6-6 and TRBJ2-7; TRBD1 matches 10 bases. This CDR3 is built from 15 residues. In germline, CDR1 is MNHNY, CDR2 SVGAGI (reference sequence). J was trimmed by 5 bases and V by 2 bases; bases with no gene match: 6. CDR3 nucleotides: TGTGCCAGCAGTTACCTTGGACAGGGGGGCAACGAGCAGTACTTC. The encoded protein is CASSYLGQGGNEQYF.

The V call is TRBV2, the J call TRBJ2-2; D is unresolved. CDR3 size: 14 residues. The germline CDR1 and CDR2 sequences are SNHLY and FYNNEI. V shed 6 bases and J shed 1 base, with 9 bases lying between them. CDR3 region: CASRGERNTGELFF. CDR3 nucleotides: TGTGCCAGCAGAGGTGAGAGGAACACCGGGGAGCTGTTTTTT.

The gene calls are TRBV9 and TRBJ2-1; D perhaps matches TRBD2 (6 bases). Germline assignment: CDR1 SGDLS and CDR2 YYNGEE. The V and J ends lost 4 bases and 7 bases respectively, with 21 bases between them. This CDR3 has 16 amino acids. CDR3 protein: CASSTTRGSSANEQFF. CDR3 nucleotide sequence: TGTGCCAGCAGCACTACCCGGGGGTCCTCGGCGAATGAGCAGTTCTTC. Full variable domain (rest looked up from reference TRBV9 and TRBJ2-1): DSGVTQTPKHLITATGQRVTLRCSPRSGDLSVYWYQQSLDQGLQFLIQYYNGEERAKGNILERFSAQQFPDLHSELNLSSLELGDSALYFCASSTTRGSSANEQFFGPGTRLTVL.

This chain links TRBV10-3 with TRBJ2-7; no definite D call. V gave up 6 bases and J gave up 7 bases, with 10 bases separating them. CDR3 size: 11 residues. Germline CDR1 is ENHRY and CDR2 is SYGVKD. The chain's CDR3 is CAIRGRFEQYF. In DNA form, the CDR3 reads TGTGCCATCAGGGGCCGTTTTGAGCAGTACTTC.

CDR3 amino acids: CAISGGDRGHGANVLTF. CDR3 nucleotide sequence: TGTGCCATCAGTGGAGGAGACAGGGGGCATGGGGCCAACGTCCTGACTTTC. The chain links TRBV10-3 to TRBJ2-6; 10 bases align to TRBD1. The CDR3 sequence is 17 residues long. The ends lost 4 bases at V and 3 bases at J; junction bases unmatched: 6. The V gene's germline CDR1 is ENHRY and CDR2 SYGVKD.

The chain is built from TRBV28 and TRBJ1-3, with a possible D match to TRBD1 (6 bases). The CDR3 sequence is 16 residues long. CDR1 and CDR2 from the germline V gene are MDHEN and SYDVKM. V lost 3 bases and J 2 bases, leaving 14 bases between the germline ends. CDR3 nucleotides: TGTGCCAGCAGTTTCCCCCCGACAGGAGCTGGAAACACCATATATTTT. It encodes CASSFPPTGAGNTIYF. The whole variable domain, remainder taken from reference TRBV28 and TRBJ1-3, is DVKVTQSSRYLVKRTGEKVFLECVQDMDHENMFWYRQDPGLGLRLIYFSYDVKMKEKGDIPEGYSVSREKKERFSLILESASTNQTSMYLCASSFPPTGAGNTIYFGEGSWLTVV.

The genes are TRBV7-9 and TRBJ2-5; 7 bases align to TRBD2. CDR1 is SEHNR and CDR2 is FQNEAQ in the germline V gene (reference sequence). J gave up 4 bases and V 6 bases, and 17 bases lay outside the gene matches. This CDR3 comprises 17 residues. CDR3 DNA: TGTGCCAGCAGTCCAGAATCTGTTGGGGGAGGGGTAGAGACCCAGTACTTC. Translation gives CASSPESVGGGVETQYF. Using reference TRBV7-9 and TRBJ2-5 for the parts outside the CDR3, the full variable domain is DTGVSQNPRHKITKRGQNVTFRCDPISEHNRLYWYRQTLGQGPEFLTYFQNEAQLEKSRLLSDRFSAERPKGSFSTLEIQRTEQGDSAMYLCASSPESVGGGVETQYFGPGTRLLVL.

The rearrangement links TRBV28 to TRBJ2-7; 8 nucleotides match TRBD1. Trimming removed 2 bases from V and 4 bases from J; junction bases left unmatched: 7. The CDR3 totals 15 residues. Germline assignment: CDR1 MDHEN and CDR2 SYDVKM. CDR3 sequence (DNA): TGTGCCAGCAGTTTAGCGGGTGACAGGGGATACGAGCAGTACTTC. It encodes CASSLAGDRGYEQYF.

This chain links TRBV7-9 with TRBJ2-1, with TRBD2 matching over 11 bases. V shed 2 bases and J 10 bases; nucleotides not matched to a gene: 7. There are 15 residues in the CDR3. Germline V gene sequence: CDR1 SEHNR, CDR2 FQNEAQ (reference sequence). The CDR3 DNA reads as TGTGCCAGCAGCTTACCCCCTAGCGGGGGGTTAGAGCAGTTCTTC. Protein product: CASSLPPSGGLEQFF.

CDR3 DNA: TGTGCCAGCAGCTTATGGGGGGCCCTAGGGGGAGAGGGCGAGCAGTACTTC. Translation gives CASSLWGALGGEGEQYF. The chain employs TRBV7-2 and TRBJ2-7; either TRBD1 or TRBD2 may fit D (6 bases each). Germline V CDR1 and CDR2: SGHTA, FQGNSA. The CDR3 has 17 residues. V lost 2 bases to trimming and J lost 6 bases, with 23 bases between them.